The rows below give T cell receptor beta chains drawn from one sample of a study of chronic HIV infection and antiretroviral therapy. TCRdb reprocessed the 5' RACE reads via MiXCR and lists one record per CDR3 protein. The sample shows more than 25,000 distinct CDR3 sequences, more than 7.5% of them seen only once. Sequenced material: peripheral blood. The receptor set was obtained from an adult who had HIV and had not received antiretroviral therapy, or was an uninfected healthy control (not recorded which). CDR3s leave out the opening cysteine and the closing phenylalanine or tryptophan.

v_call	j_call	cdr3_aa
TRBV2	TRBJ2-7	ASRERLAGLYEQY
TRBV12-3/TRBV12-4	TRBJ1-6	ASSGVPNSPLH
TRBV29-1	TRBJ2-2	SVGLANTGELF
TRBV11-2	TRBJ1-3	ASSFQGAGGNTIY
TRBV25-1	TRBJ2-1	ASTRRTSGGYNEQF
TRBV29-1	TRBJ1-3	SVEDPQTGNTIY
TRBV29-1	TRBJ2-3	SVATGNADTQY
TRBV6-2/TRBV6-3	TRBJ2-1	ASSYGGTGRLNNEQF
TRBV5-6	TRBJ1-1	ASSLDRQVDTEAF
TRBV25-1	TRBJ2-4	ASSGLDGNIQY
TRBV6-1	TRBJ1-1	ASSPTGANTEAF
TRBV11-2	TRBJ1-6	ASSLGDLYSPLH
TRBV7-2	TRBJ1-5	ASSLAGQMNQPQH
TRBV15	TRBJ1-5	VTSSGTGVDLLAPQH
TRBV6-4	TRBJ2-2	ASSDTSGGATGELF
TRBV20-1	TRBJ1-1	SARAPFRGLTGNTEAF
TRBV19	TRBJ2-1	ASKVSGGAYNEQF
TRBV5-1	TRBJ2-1	ASSLLTGRLNNEQF
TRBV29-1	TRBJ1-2	SVEGGTENYGYT
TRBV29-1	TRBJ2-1	SVTEPEQF
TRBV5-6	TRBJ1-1	ASSQVPGTLANTEAF
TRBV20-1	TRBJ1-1	SARERGDPPEAF
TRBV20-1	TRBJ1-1	SASGFDRGSTEAF
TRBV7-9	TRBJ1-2	ASSLGGVEGYT
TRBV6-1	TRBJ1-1	AISPTGAFTEAF
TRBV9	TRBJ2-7	ASSAGAGVEQY
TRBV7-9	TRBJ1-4	AINPGGASTNEKLF
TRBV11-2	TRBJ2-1	ASSLLRPSGTHNEQF
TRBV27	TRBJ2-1	ASSPDTGTRGGEQF
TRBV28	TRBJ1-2	ASSLSQYGYT
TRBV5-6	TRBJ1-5	ASSLALGRDNQPQH
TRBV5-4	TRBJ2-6	ASSLGENSGANVLT
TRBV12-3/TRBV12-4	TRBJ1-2	ASSLQGTYGYT
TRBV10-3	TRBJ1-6	AIREGRDNSPLH